One and the same sample provided the 20 T cell receptor beta chains below, sequenced in a study of blood T cell repertoires in COVID-19. Profiled with immunoSEQ multiplex PCR; TCRdb holds only in-frame clones, not every one. The sample has about 400,000 clones; about 89% are singletons. The material sequenced was PBMCs or T cells enriched from blood (not recorded which). These TCRs come from a man aged 40-49 years in a cohort exposed to, infected with or recovered from COVID-19 (not recorded which).

The chain carries TRBV27 and TRBJ1-6, with TRBD1 as a possible D gene (5 bases). The CDR3 contains 16 residues. CDR1 and CDR2 (germline): MNHEY, SMNVEV (reference sequence). Trimming removed 2 bases from V and 6 bases from J, with 14 bases in between. This CDR3 is CASSLRWGGSNSPLHF. CDR3 DNA: TGTGCCAGCAGTTTAAGGTGGGGGGGTAGTAATTCACCCCTCCACTTT.

This clone was seen a single time. This chain links TRBV9 with TRBJ2-3; TRBD2 matches at 8 bases. Trimming took 2 bases from V and 4 from J; bases not matched to a gene: 9. Looked up from germline, CDR1 is SGDLS and CDR2 is YYNGEE. The CDR3 sequence is 16 residues long. CDR3 protein: CASSVGEREFPDTQYF. CDR3 bases: TGTGCCAGCAGCGTGGGGGAGCGGGAGTTTCCAGATACGCAGTATTTT.

This chain joins TRBV28 and TRBJ1-5; D possibly corresponds to TRBD1 (5 bases). Germline V gene data show CDR1 as MDHEN and CDR2 as SYDVKM. The CDR3 covers 15 residues. V was pared by 6 bases and J by 0 bases, with 12 bases between. CDR3 in DNA: TGTGCCAGCAGGAAAACAGGCTTTAGCAATCAGCCCCAGCATTTT. This sequence encodes CASRKTGFSNQPQHF.

The rearrangement joins TRBV18 to TRBJ1-2; D is unresolved. There are 14 residues in the CDR3. V gave up 3 bases and J gave up 4 bases, with 12 bases separating them. Germline CDR1 KGHSH, CDR2 LQKENI. The DNA of the CDR3 is TGTGCCAGCTCACCTCGGGAGGGCACCTATGGCTACACCTTC. It codes for CASSPREGTYGYTF.

The J gene is TRBJ2-1, the V gene TRBV25-1, with 9 bases that match TRBD2. CDR1 MGHDK and CDR2 SYGVNS come from the germline V gene. The CDR3 totals 14 residues. With V trimmed by 2 bases and J by 12 bases, 8 bases remained unmatched. The CDR3 DNA is TGTGCCAGCAGTGAACCCCGACTAGCGGCACTGCAGTTCTTC. It translates to CASSEPRLAALQFF. The full variable domain, with the rest looked up from reference TRBV25-1 and TRBJ2-1, is EADIYQTPRYLVIGTGKKITLECSQTMGHDKMYWYQQDPGMELHLIHYSYGVNSTEKGDLSSESTVSRIRTEHFPLTLESARPSHTSQYLCASSEPRLAALQFFGPGTRLTVL.

The chain carries TRBV6-5 and TRBJ2-5, with 11 nucleotides matching TRBD1. The V and J ends lost 6 bases and 3 bases, in that order; junction bases with no gene match: 3. The CDR3 has 14 residues. CDR1 MNHEY and CDR2 SVGAGI come from the germline V gene. CDR3 sequence (DNA): TGTGCCAGCAGACGGACAGGGGGCGAAGAGACCCAGTACTTC. Translated, it gives CASRRTGGEETQYF.

The chain combines TRBV7-9 with TRBJ2-7; D remains ambiguous. CDR1 SEHNR and CDR2 FQNEAQ come from the germline V gene (reference sequence). The length of the CDR3 is 15 residues. V was pared by 1 base and J by 2 bases, with 12 bases between. DNA of the CDR3: TGTGCCAGCAGCTTAGTGGCAGGCTCTCCCTACGAGCAGTACTTC. This encodes CASSLVAGSPYEQYF.

The V gene is TRBV18, the J gene TRBJ2-2; D gene unclear. Germline CDR1 is KGHSH and CDR2 is LQKENI. The CDR3 covers 13 residues. V dropped 2 bases and J dropped 5 bases, with 6 bases sitting between them. The CDR3 protein is CASSPGRTGELFF. CDR3 in DNA: TGTGCCAGCTCACCAGGGCGAACCGGGGAGCTGTTTTTT. Using reference TRBV18 and TRBJ2-2 for the parts outside the CDR3, the full variable domain is NAGVMQNPRHLVRRRGQEARLRCSPMKGHSHVYWYRQLPEEGLKFMVYLQKENIIDESGMPKERFSAEFPKEGPSILRIQQVVRGDSAAYFCASSPGRTGELFFGEGSRLTVL.

This chain links TRBV19 with TRBJ2-1, with 7 bases aligning to TRBD2. V gave up 1 base and J gave up 4 bases; unmatched junction bases: 1. CDR3 size: 14 residues. Looked up from germline, CDR1 is LNHDA and CDR2 is SQIVND (reference sequence). CDR3: CASSIGGGYNEQFF. As DNA, the CDR3 is TGTGCCAGTAGTATAGGCGGGGGTTACAATGAGCAGTTCTTC. Combining the CDR3 with reference TRBV19 and TRBJ2-1 gives the whole variable domain DGGITQSPKYLFRKEGQNVTLSCEQNLNHDAMYWYRQDPGQGLRLIYYSQIVNDFQKGDIAEGYSVSREKKESFPLTVTSAQKNPTAFYLCASSIGGGYNEQFFGPGTRLTVL.

V and J are TRBV3-1 (or the pseudogene TRBV3-2) and TRBJ1-1, with D tentatively TRBD1 (6 bases). CDR3 size: 13 residues. Looked up from germline, CDR1 is LGHDT and CDR2 is YNNKEL (reference sequence). V was cut by 4 bases and J by 8 bases, with 14 bases left in between. The CDR3 loop reads CASSRQGGVEAFF. CDR3 DNA sequence: TGTGCCAGCAGCCGCCAAGGGGGGGTGGAAGCTTTCTTT.

V is TRBV6-6 and J is TRBJ1-1; D ambiguous. Trimming stripped 5 bases from V and 1 base from J, with 11 bases between. CDR3 length: 14 residues. The germline V gene has CDR1 MNHNY and CDR2 SVGAGI (reference sequence). The CDR3: CASSGRTTNTEAFF. Written as DNA, the CDR3 is TGTGCCAGCAGTGGGAGGACGACGAACACTGAAGCTTTCTTT.

As DNA, the CDR3 is TGTGCCAGCAGTTTATCGGGAGGGAGCGCTAGCTCCTACAATGAGCAGTTCTTC. It specifies CASSLSGGSASSYNEQFF. The V and J genes are TRBV27 and TRBJ2-1, with 7 bases fitting TRBD2. With 0 bases clipped from V and 0 bases from J, the junction kept 8 bases outside the gene matches. The germline V gene encodes CDR1 MNHEY and CDR2 SMNVEV (reference sequence). This CDR3 comprises 18 residues.

This clone was observed a single time. The chain recombines TRBV6-4 with TRBJ1-6; 9 nucleotides align to TRBD1. Germline V gives CDR1 MRHNA, CDR2 SNTAGT. The V and J ends lost 3 bases and 9 bases, in that order; junction bases with no gene match: 6. The CDR3 has 15 amino acids. CDR3 in amino acids: CASSEGQGLPSPLHF. Written as DNA, the CDR3 is TGTGCCAGCAGTGAGGGACAGGGATTGCCTTCACCCCTCCACTTT.

The CDR3 DNA sequence: TGTGCCAGCAGCCGAGGGGGGGCGGGAGGCCCCGGGGAGCTGTTTTTT. Protein: CASSRGGAGGPGELFF. V is TRBV7-7 and J is TRBJ2-2; 8 bases fit TRBD2. J was trimmed by 6 bases and V by 5 bases; bases with no gene match: 11. This CDR3 is 16 amino acids long. Germline CDR1 reads SSHAT; CDR2 reads FNYEAQ (reference sequence).

The chain has TRBV10-2 and TRBJ1-1, with a weak D call TRBD1 (6 bases). Per germline, CDR1 WSHSY and CDR2 SAAADI. V was pared by 5 bases and J by 6 bases, with 16 bases between. The CDR3 extends over 14 amino acids. CDR3 region: CASSPGTRGSEAFF. The CDR3 DNA reads as TGCGCCAGCAGTCCCGGGACACGGGGCTCTGAAGCTTTCTTT.

The chain couples TRBV7-9 to TRBJ2-7; 15 positions match TRBD2. The CDR3 loop spans 17 amino acids. Germline CDR1 SEHNR, CDR2 FQNEAQ (reference sequence). The J segment lost 4 bases and the V segment lost 5 bases, leaving 9 bases of the junction unmatched. The CDR3 loop reads CASSKGPGTSGRYEQYF. The CDR3 DNA is TGTGCCAGCAGCAAGGGACCCGGGACTAGCGGGAGGTACGAGCAGTACTTC.

The rearrangement joins TRBV11-2 to TRBJ1-4; D gene ambiguous. V lost 2 bases to trimming and J lost 2 bases, with 3 bases between them. This CDR3 has 13 residues. Germline V gene lookup returns CDR1 SGHAT and CDR2 FQNNGV. The CDR3 loop is CASSLQTNEKLFF. In DNA form, the CDR3 reads TGTGCCAGCAGCTTACAGACTAATGAAAAACTGTTTTTT.

V is TRBV3-1 (or the pseudogene TRBV3-2) and J is TRBJ2-7; 12 bases fit TRBD2. The CDR3 loop spans 20 amino acids. J was trimmed by 1 base and V by 2 bases; bases with no gene match: 15. From germline, CDR1 is LGHDT and CDR2 YNNKEL (reference sequence). In nucleotides, the CDR3 is TGTGCCAGCAGCCAACTAATACTAGCGGGAGGCAGGAGTGGGTCCTACGAGCAGTACTTC. This codes for CASSQLILAGGRSGSYEQYF.

In this sample, this clone turned up once. V and J are TRBV5-4 and TRBJ2-3; 12 bases match TRBD2. The length of the CDR3 is 16 residues. The junction had 5 bases not matched to a gene; V was cut back by 0 bases and J by 6 bases. Looked up from germline, CDR1 is SGHNT and CDR2 is YYREEE (reference sequence). The CDR3 protein is CASSLGLAGESDTQYF. The CDR3 region has the DNA TGTGCCAGCAGCTTGGGACTAGCGGGAGAGTCGGATACGCAGTATTTT.

This clone was detected only once. The chain is built from TRBV20-1 and TRBJ2-7, with D unclear. Looked up from germline, CDR1 is DFQATT and CDR2 is SNEGSKA (reference sequence). The CDR3 is 12 amino acids. Trimming took off 3 bases at V and 2 bases at J, with 8 bases between the two ends. CDR3 loop: CSASSQAYEQYF. The CDR3 DNA is TGCAGTGCTAGTTCCCAGGCCTACGAGCAGTACTTC.